This TCR beta chain is from a study of blood T cells in healthy people across ages. CDR1 and CDR2 from the germline V gene are SGDLS and YYNGEE. The CDR3 has 16 residues. Together with a sample-barcoded 5' primer, a J-beta primer mix was included in a second PCR lasting about 7 to 11 cycles. TCRdb fed the 5' RACE reads into MiXCR, producing one record per CDR3 protein. The sample holds about 650,000 distinct CDR3 sequences, around 52% seen once. General observations from the study: Total diversity from one million sequenced T cells was likely underestimated. Expanded clonotype changes were possibly confounded by unknown donor CMV status.

No fewer than 5 micrograms of total RNA were isolated from every sample. Of note for this clonotype: Its antigen is undetermined.

The chain links TRBV9 to TRBJ2-7; 8 nucleotides match TRBD2. TRBJ2-5 matches the DNA end more closely, so the J call is doubtful. The receptor comes from a woman older than 75 in good health. The specimen was blood. CDR3 loop: CASSVVPGLVRETQYF. DNA for the CDR3: TGTGCCAGCAGCGTAGTGCCGGGACTAGTCAGAGAGACCCAGTACTTC.